Following are 18 T cell receptor beta chains from one sample sequenced in a study of OX40 agonist ivuxolimab in advanced cancers. Here immunoSEQ multiplex PCR was the method, and the copy in TCRdb shows in-frame clones only, minus some. The repertoire holds 53,000 or so clones, with roughly 84% as singletons. The sample consisted of CD4+ or CD8+ T cells sorted from blood, taken in a trial of the OX40 agonist ivuxolimab. These receptors all come from an adult with an advanced solid tumor such as melanoma, head and neck, liver or kidney cancer.

This sequence joins TRBV5-1 and TRBJ2-2, with 8 bases matching TRBD1. Per the germline V gene, CDR1 is SGHRS and CDR2 is YFSETQ. V trimming: 0 bases; J trimming: 4 bases; junction bases outside the gene matches: 14. The CDR3 runs 19 residues. The CDR3: CASSLAAGGRGLGTGELFF. The CDR3 region has the DNA TGCGCCAGCAGCTTGGCCGCTGGGGGCAGGGGGCTCGGCACCGGGGAGCTGTTTTTT.

The V gene is TRBV11-3, the J gene TRBJ2-1, with TRBD1 matching 8 bases. CDR3 length equals 15 residues. Germline V gives CDR1 SGHNT, CDR2 YENEEA. Trimming took 4 bases from V and 2 from J; bases not matched to a gene: 4. CDR3 DNA: TGTGCCAGCAGCTCAGGGGGCTATCCCTACAATGAGCAGTTCTTC. As protein: CASSSGGYPYNEQFF.

This clone showed up just once. The chain joins TRBV6-5 to TRBJ2-1, with D perhaps assigned TRBD1 or TRBD2 (5 bases each). Between the trimmed V and J ends, which lost 6 bases and 6 bases, there was a span of 12 bases. This CDR3 spans 13 amino acids. The germline CDR1 and CDR2 sequences are MNHEY and SVGAGI. CDR3 coding DNA: TGTGCCAGCAGGCGCCGGGGCATCAATGAGCAGTTCTTC. This sequence encodes CASRRRGINEQFF.

The chain links TRBV7-2 to TRBJ2-7, with 12 bases identical to TRBD2. The CDR3 loop spans 14 amino acids. Trimming cost V 4 bases and J 4 bases; bases outside gene matches: 2. The V gene's germline CDR1 is SGHTA and CDR2 FQGNSA. This chain's CDR3 is CASSSGTSGYEQYF. The CDR3 DNA reads TGTGCCAGCAGCTCCGGGACTAGCGGGTACGAGCAGTACTTC.

The gene calls are TRBV7-9 and TRBJ2-2, with 11 bases fitting TRBD1. The CDR3 is 14 amino acids. The V gene's germline CDR1 is SEHNR and CDR2 FQNEAQ (reference sequence). The J segment lost 7 bases and the V segment lost 8 bases, leaving 6 bases of the junction unmatched. CDR3 nucleotides: TGTGCCAGCGAAGGACAGGGGGCGAACGGGGAGCTGTTTTTT. Its translation: CASEGQGANGELFF.

The chain links TRBV6-5 to TRBJ1-1; D not certain. This CDR3 comprises 13 residues. Germline V lookup: CDR1 MNHEY, CDR2 SVGAGI. Trimming took 6 bases from V and 4 from J, leaving 12 bases between them. CDR3 sequence (DNA): TGTGCCAGCAGCAACGTCGGTAGCACTGAAGCTTTCTTT. Protein sequence: CASSNVGSTEAFF.

The gene calls are TRBV11-2 and TRBJ2-7; tentatively, D is TRBD1 or TRBD2 (5 bases each). Germline V gene lookup returns CDR1 SGHAT and CDR2 FQNNGV. The CDR3 has 14 amino acids. Trimming removed 1 base at V and 6 bases at J, with 13 bases between. For the CDR3, the DNA is TGTGCCAGCAGCTTAGGAGGGGCAGTAGGCGAGCAGTACTTC. This encodes CASSLGGAVGEQYF. Full variable domain (outside the CDR3, taken from reference TRBV11-2 and TRBJ2-7): EAGVAQSPRYKIIEKRQSVAFWCNPISGHATLYWYQQILGQGPKLLIQFQNNGVVDDSQLPKDRFSAERLKGVDSTLKIQPAKLEDSAVYLCASSLGGAVGEQYFGPGTRLTVT.

This rearrangement joins TRBV23-1 to TRBJ2-5, with D unclear. TRBV23-1 is reported as an ORF; its role is uncertain. CDR3 length: 14 amino acids. V was pared by 3 bases and J by 2 bases, with 10 bases between. The CDR3, as DNA: TGCGCCAGCAGTCACCGCAGGCCACAAGAGACCCAGTACTTC. Its protein is CASSHRRPQETQYF.

The V gene is TRBV10-3, the J gene TRBJ1-2; perhaps TRBD1 as D (5 bases). Germline lookup yields CDR1 ENHRY and CDR2 SYGVKD. The V end was cut by 10 bases, the J end by 5 bases, with 11 bases between. The CDR3 covers 11 residues. This CDR3 reads CATGEGYGYTF. CDR3 DNA: TGTGCCACGGGGGAAGGTTATGGCTACACCTTC.

The genes are TRBV5-6 and TRBJ2-7; perhaps D is TRBD1 or TRBD2 (5 bases each). This CDR3 has 14 amino acids. V lost 4 bases and J lost 7, with 18 bases in between. CDR1 and CDR2 from the germline V gene are SGHDT and YYEEEE. The CDR3 is CASSLPGTLWEQYF. For the CDR3, the DNA is TGTGCCAGCAGCCTCCCCGGGACCCTTTGGGAGCAGTACTTC.

The chain uses TRBV13 and TRBJ2-3; TRBD2 agrees at 7 bases. There are 16 residues in the CDR3. J lost 2 bases, V lost 5 bases, and 10 bases had no gene match. The germline V gene encodes CDR1 PRHDT and CDR2 FYEKMQ (reference sequence). The CDR3 sequence: CASSEPTSSNTDTQYF. The CDR3 DNA sequence: TGTGCCAGCAGCGAGCCGACTAGCTCGAACACAGATACGCAGTATTTT. Complete variable domain (other parts from reference TRBV13 and TRBJ2-3): AAGVIQSPRHLIKEKRETATLKCYPIPRHDTVYWYQQGPGQDPQFLISFYEKMQSDKGSIPDRFSAQQFSDYHSELNMSSLELGDSALYFCASSEPTSSNTDTQYFGPGTRLTVL.

This rearrangement joins TRBV4-1 to TRBJ2-7; no firm D call. Trimming left V 0 bases short and J 5 bases short, with 11 bases between. This CDR3 contains 14 residues. CDR1 and CDR2 (germline): MGHRA, YSYEKL. The CDR3 loop is CASSQEYLNNEQYF. CDR3 DNA: TGCGCCAGCAGCCAAGAGTACTTGAACAACGAGCAGTACTTC.

The chain uses TRBV5-6 and TRBJ2-5; D remains ambiguous. Germline loops: CDR1 SGHDT, CDR2 YYEEEE. CDR3 length: 14 residues. Trimming took off 0 bases at V and 5 bases at J, with 11 bases between the two ends. The DNA for the CDR3 is TGTGCCAGCAGCTTGGAGTCGGTACGGGAGACCCAGTACTTC. It specifies CASSLESVRETQYF.

V is TRBV6-6 and J is TRBJ2-1; 9 bases match TRBD2. Germline CDR1 MNHNY, CDR2 SVGAGI (reference sequence). J was trimmed by 4 bases and V by 5 bases; bases with no gene match: 6. The CDR3 is made up of 15 amino acids. The chain's CDR3 is CASSKQREEYNEQFF. The CDR3, as DNA: TGTGCCAGCAGTAAACAGCGGGAGGAATACAATGAGCAGTTCTTC.

The chain links TRBV27 to TRBJ2-3; D is perhaps TRBD1 or TRBD2 (5 bases each). CDR3 length: 13 amino acids. Trimming removed 7 bases from V and 3 bases from J, with 11 bases in between. Per germline, CDR1 MNHEY and CDR2 SMNVEV (reference sequence). The CDR3, as DNA: TGTGCCAGCACCACTAGACAGACAGATACGCAGTATTTT. Translating gives CASTTRQTDTQYF.

V usage is TRBV5-1 and J usage is TRBJ2-2; 7 nucleotides line up with TRBD1. The CDR3 extends over 13 amino acids. Trimming removed 6 bases from V and 6 bases from J; junction bases left unmatched: 5. Germline V CDR1 and CDR2: SGHRS, YFSETQ. CDR3 sequence reads: CASTIQGAGELFF. Written as DNA, the CDR3 is TGCGCCAGCACCATCCAGGGGGCCGGGGAGCTGTTTTTT.

This clone came up a few times. The CDR3 sequence: CASTEGFTGELFF. Here the CDR3 DNA reads TGTGCCAGCACCGAGGGCTTCACCGGGGAGCTGTTTTTT. V and J are TRBV2 and TRBJ2-2, with D perhaps matching TRBD2 (5 bases). With 7 bases removed from V and 4 bases from J, the gap between germline ends came to 10 bases. The CDR3 consists of 13 residues. CDR1 SNHLY and CDR2 FYNNEI come from the germline V gene.

The chain joins TRBV5-6 to TRBJ2-7; 9 bases match TRBD2. Germline assignment: CDR1 SGHDT and CDR2 YYEEEE. The J segment lost 0 bases and the V segment lost 4 bases, leaving 11 bases of the junction unmatched. This CDR3 has 17 amino acids. DNA of the CDR3: TGTGCCAGCAGCATGACCACGCTAGCGGGACGCTCCTACGAGCAGTACTTC. This encodes CASSMTTLAGRSYEQYF.